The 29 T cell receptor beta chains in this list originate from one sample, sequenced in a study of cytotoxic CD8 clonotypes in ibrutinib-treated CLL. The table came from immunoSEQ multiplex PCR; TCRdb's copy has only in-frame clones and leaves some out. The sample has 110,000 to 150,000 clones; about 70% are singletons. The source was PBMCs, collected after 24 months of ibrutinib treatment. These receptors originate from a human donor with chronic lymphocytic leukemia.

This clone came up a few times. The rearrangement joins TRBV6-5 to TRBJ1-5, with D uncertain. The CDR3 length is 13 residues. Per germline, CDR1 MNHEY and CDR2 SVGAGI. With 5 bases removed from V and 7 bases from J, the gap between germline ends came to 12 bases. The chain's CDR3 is CASSPPAGQPQHF. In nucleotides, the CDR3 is TGTGCCAGCAGTCCACCCGCGGGGCAGCCCCAGCATTTT.

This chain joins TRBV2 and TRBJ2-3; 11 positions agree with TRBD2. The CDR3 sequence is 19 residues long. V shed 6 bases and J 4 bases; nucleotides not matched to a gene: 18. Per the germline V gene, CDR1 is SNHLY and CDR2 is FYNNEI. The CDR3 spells CASRDLLGLLAGVSDTQYF. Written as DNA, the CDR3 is TGTGCCAGCAGGGACCTTCTAGGCCTACTAGCGGGAGTGTCAGATACGCAGTATTTT.

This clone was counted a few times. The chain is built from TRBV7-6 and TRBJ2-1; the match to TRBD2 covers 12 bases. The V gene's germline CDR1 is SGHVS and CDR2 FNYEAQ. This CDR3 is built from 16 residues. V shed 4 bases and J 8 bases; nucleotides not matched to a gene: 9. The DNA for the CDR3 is TGTGCCAGCAGCTCGGGACTAGCGGGCCCGCGGGATGAGCAGTTCTTC. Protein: CASSSGLAGPRDEQFF. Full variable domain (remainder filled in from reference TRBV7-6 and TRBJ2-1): GAGVSQSPRYKVTKRGQDVALRCDPISGHVSLYWYRQALGQGPEFLTYFNYEAQQDKSGLPNDRFSAERPEGSISTLTIQRTEQRDSAMYRCASSSGLAGPRDEQFFGPGTRLTVL.

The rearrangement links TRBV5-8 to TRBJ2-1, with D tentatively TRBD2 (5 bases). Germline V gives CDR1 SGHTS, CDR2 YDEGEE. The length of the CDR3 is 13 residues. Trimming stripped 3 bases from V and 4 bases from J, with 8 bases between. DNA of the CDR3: TGTGCCAGCAGCTACGACTATTACAATGAGCAGTTCTTC. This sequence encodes CASSYDYYNEQFF.

CDR3 protein: CAIRPQGGETQYF. The CDR3 DNA reads as TGTGCCATCAGACCACAGGGTGGTGAGACCCAGTACTTC. The chain is built from TRBV10-3 and TRBJ2-5, with a weak D call TRBD1 (6 bases). CDR1 is ENHRY, CDR2 SYGVKD, per germline. Trimming stripped 6 bases from V and 5 bases from J, with 13 bases between. There are 13 residues in the CDR3.

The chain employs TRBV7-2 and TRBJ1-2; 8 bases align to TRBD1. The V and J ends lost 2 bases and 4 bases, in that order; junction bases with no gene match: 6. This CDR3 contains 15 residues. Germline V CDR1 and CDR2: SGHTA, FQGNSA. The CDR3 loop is CASSLSQGASYGYTF. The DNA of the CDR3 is TGTGCCAGCAGCTTAAGCCAGGGGGCAAGCTATGGCTACACCTTC.

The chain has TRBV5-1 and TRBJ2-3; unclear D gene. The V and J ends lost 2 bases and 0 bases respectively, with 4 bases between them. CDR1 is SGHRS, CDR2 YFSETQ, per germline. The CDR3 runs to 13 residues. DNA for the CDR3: TGCGCCAGCAGCTTTGGCAGCACAGATACGCAGTATTTT. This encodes CASSFGSTDTQYF.

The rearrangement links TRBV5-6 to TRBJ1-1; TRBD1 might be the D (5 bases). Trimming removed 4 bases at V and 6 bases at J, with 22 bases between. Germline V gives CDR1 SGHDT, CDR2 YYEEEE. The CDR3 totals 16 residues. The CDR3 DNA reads TGTGCCAGCAGCCACAGGTTCCCCTCGGGGGGGGCTGAAGCTTTCTTT. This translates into CASSHRFPSGGAEAFF.

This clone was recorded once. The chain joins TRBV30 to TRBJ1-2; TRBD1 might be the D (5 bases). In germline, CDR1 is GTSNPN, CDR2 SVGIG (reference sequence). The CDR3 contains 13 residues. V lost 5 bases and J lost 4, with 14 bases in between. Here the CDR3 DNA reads TGTGCCTGGCAGGGTGTTTGGGGCTATGGCTACACCTTC. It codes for CAWQGVWGYGYTF.

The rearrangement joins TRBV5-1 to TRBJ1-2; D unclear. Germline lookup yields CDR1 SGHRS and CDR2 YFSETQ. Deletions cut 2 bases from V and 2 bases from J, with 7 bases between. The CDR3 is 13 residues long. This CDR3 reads CASSFPENYGYTF. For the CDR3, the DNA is TGCGCCAGCAGCTTCCCGGAAAACTATGGCTACACCTTC.

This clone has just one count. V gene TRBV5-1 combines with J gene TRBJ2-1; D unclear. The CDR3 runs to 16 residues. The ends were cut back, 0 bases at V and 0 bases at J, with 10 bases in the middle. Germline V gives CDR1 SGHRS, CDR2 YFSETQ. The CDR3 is CASSLAGQSSYNEQFF. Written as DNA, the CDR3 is TGCGCCAGCAGCTTGGCCGGGCAGAGCTCCTACAATGAGCAGTTCTTC.

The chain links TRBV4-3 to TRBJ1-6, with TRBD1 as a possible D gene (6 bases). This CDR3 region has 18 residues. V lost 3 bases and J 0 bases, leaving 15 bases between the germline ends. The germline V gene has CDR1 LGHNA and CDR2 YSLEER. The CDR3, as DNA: TGCGCCAGCAGCCAGACCCCGGGACATAGCTCCTATAATTCACCCCTCCACTTT. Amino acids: CASSQTPGHSSYNSPLHF.

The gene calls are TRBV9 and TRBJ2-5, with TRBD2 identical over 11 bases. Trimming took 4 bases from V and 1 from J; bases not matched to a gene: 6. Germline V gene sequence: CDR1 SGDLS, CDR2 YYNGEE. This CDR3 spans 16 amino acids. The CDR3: CASSNLAGGIQETQYF. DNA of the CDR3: TGTGCCAGCAGCAATCTAGCGGGAGGCATCCAAGAGACCCAGTACTTC.

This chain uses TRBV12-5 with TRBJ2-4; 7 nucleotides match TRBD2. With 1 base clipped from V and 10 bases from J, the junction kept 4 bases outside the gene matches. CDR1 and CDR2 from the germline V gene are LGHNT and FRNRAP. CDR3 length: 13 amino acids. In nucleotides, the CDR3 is TGTGCTAGTGGTTTGGCCCGCGGGGGTATTCAGTACTTC. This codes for CASGLARGGIQYF.

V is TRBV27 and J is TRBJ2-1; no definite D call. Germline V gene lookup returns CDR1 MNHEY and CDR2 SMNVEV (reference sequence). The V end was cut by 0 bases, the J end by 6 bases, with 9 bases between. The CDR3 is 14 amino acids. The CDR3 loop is CASSLSSSLNEQFF. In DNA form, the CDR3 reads TGTGCCAGCAGTTTATCCAGCAGCCTCAATGAGCAGTTCTTC.

CDR3 protein: CASSFRRRDYEQYF. The CDR3 DNA follows: TGTGCCAGCAGTTTTCGCAGGCGGGATTACGAGCAGTACTTC. The chain couples TRBV27 to TRBJ2-7; TRBD2 might be the D (6 bases). This CDR3 is 14 amino acids long. Germline loops: CDR1 MNHEY, CDR2 SMNVEV (reference sequence). Trimming stripped 3 bases from V and 4 bases from J, with 13 bases between.

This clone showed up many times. The CDR3 spells CASSQDRDRVEQYF. The CDR3, as DNA: TGCGCCAGCAGCCAAGACCGGGACAGGGTAGAGCAGTACTTC. The chain couples TRBV4-3 to TRBJ2-7; TRBD1 matches at 9 bases. The germline CDR1 and CDR2 sequences are LGHNA and YSLEER. The junction had 4 bases not matched to a gene; V was cut back by 0 bases and J by 7 bases. This CDR3 region has 14 residues.

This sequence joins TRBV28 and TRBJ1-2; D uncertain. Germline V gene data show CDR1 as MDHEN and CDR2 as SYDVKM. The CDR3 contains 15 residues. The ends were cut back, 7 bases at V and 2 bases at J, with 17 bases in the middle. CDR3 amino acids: CASNAVKNGNYGYTF. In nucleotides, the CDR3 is TGTGCCAGCAACGCCGTGAAAAACGGAAACTATGGCTACACCTTC.

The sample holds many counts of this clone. CDR3 nucleotides: TGTGCCAGCAGCTTGATGGGGAGGGAGGAAAAACTGTTTTTT. Its protein product is CASSLMGREEKLFF. The chain joins TRBV5-6 to TRBJ1-4; unclear D gene. In germline, CDR1 is SGHDT, CDR2 YYEEEE. The CDR3 extends over 14 amino acids. V was cut by 1 base and J by 8 bases, with 12 bases left in between.

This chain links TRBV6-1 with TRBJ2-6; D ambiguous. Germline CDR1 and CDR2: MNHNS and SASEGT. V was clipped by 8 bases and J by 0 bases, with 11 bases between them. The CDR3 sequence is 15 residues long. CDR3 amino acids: CASGERPSGANVLTF. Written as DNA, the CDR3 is TGTGCCAGCGGGGAACGGCCCTCTGGGGCCAACGTCCTGACTTTC.

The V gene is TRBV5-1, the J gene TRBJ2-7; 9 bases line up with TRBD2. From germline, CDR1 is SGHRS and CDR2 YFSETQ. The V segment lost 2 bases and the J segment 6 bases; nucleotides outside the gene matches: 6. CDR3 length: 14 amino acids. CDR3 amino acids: CASSLAGGGLEQYF. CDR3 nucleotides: TGCGCCAGCAGCTTAGCGGGGGGAGGCCTCGAGCAGTACTTC.

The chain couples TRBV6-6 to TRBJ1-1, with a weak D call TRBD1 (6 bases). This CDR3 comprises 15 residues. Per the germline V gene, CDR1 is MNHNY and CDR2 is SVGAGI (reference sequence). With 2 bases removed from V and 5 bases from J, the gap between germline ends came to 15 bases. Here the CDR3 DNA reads TGTGCCAGCAGTTACCATCTTACAGGGAATACTGAAGCTTTCTTT. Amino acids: CASSYHLTGNTEAFF.

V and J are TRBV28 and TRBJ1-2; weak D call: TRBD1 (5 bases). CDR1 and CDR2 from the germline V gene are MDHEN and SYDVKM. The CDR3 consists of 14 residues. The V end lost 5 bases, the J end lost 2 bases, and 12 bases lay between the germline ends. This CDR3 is CASSPTGGNYGYTF. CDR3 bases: TGTGCCAGCAGTCCCACCGGGGGAAACTATGGCTACACCTTC.

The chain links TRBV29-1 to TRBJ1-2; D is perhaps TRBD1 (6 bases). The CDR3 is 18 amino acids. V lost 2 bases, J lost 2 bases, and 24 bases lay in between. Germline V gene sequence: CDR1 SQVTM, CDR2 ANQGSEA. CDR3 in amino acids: CSVEPRSAGATLNYGYTF. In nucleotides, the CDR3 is TGCAGCGTTGAACCCCGGTCGGCAGGGGCGACTCTAAACTATGGCTACACCTTC.

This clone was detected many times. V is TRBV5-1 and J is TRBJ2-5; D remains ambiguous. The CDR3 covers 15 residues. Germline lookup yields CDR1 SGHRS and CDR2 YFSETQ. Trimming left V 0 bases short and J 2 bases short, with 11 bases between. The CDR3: CASSLVPGAQETQYF. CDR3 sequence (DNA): TGCGCCAGCAGCTTGGTTCCAGGCGCGCAAGAGACCCAGTACTTC.

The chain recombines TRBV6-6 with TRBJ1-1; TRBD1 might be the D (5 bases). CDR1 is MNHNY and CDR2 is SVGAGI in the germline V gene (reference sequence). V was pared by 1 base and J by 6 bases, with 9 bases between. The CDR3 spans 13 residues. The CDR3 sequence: CASSYWGEPEAFF. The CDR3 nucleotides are TGTGCCAGCAGTTACTGGGGGGAGCCTGAAGCTTTCTTT.

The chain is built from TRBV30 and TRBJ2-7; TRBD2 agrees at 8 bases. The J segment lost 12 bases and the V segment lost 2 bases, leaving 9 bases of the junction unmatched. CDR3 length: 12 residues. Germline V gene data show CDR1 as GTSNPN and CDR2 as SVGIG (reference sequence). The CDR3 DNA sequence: TGTGCCTGGAGTCCGGGGGGGGCCCCTCGGTACTTC. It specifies CAWSPGGAPRYF.

The CDR3 spells CASSSPGPGGDTQYF. In nucleotides, the CDR3 is TGCGCCAGCAGCTCCCCCGGCCCCGGTGGAGATACGCAGTATTTT. This sequence joins TRBV5-1 and TRBJ2-3; D unresolved. Trimming cost V 3 bases and J 5 bases, with 16 bases left between them. The germline gives CDR1 SGHRS, CDR2 YFSETQ. The CDR3 has 15 residues. Together with reference TRBV5-1 and TRBJ2-3, the CDR3 gives the full variable domain: KAGVTQTPRYLIKTRGQQVTLSCSPISGHRSVSWYQQTPGQGLQFLFEYFSETQRNKGNFPGRFSGRQFSNSRSEMNVSTLELGDSALYLCASSSPGPGGDTQYFGPGTRLTVL.

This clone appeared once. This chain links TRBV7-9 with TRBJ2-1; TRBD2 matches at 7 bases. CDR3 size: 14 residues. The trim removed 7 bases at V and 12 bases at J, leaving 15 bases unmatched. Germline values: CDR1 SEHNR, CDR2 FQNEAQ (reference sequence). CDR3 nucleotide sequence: TGTGCCAGCACCCAGCCGGGGGGTTGGCAGGGGCAGTTCTTC. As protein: CASTQPGGWQGQFF.